This T cell receptor beta chain was sequenced for a study of T cell changes during pregnancy in multiple sclerosis. CDR1 is SGDLS, CDR2 YYNGEE, per germline. V was pared by 2 bases and J by 3 bases, with 14 bases between. CDR3 size: 15 residues. Produced via immunoSEQ multiplex PCR; TCRdb's table is partial and in-frame only. Of 40,000 to 55,000 clones in the sample, roughly 92% were seen once. The V gene is TRBV9, the J gene TRBJ1-1, with D maybe TRBD1 (6 bases). The sequences come from CD4+ T cells from peripheral blood mononuclear cells, collected in the third trimester of pregnancy. This receptor was identified in a female donor with multiple sclerosis, enrolled in a pregnancy study. CDR3: CASSVASGQYTEAFF. Here the CDR3 DNA reads TGTGCCAGCAGCGTCGCGTCAGGACAGTACACTGAAGCTTTCTTT.